This TCR beta chain was sequenced in a study of post-analysis software for immune sequencing data. Overall study: Relapsing-remitting, secondary progressive and progressive-relapsing forms made up the multiple sclerosis disease courses. Notes on the study in general: Relative to controls, patients with multiple sclerosis showed significantly lower normalized Chao1 diversity. Relative to controls, patients had about 5 TRBV segments at higher frequency, with TRBV5-6, TRBV5-1 and TRBV20-1 among these.

Carried by the TCR beta cDNA libraries were unique molecular identifiers. TCRdb independently ran MiXCR on the PCR reads; one entry per CDR3 protein. The table lists about 540,000 distinct CDR3 sequences, 34% of them singletons, with around 6% in the top ten. The V and J ends lost 4 bases and 6 bases, in that order; junction bases with no gene match: 3. Germline V gene data show CDR1 as WNHNN and CDR2 as SYGVQD (reference sequence). This CDR3 has 14 residues. The sample holds many counts of this clonotype. Its specificity is unknown. This clonotype originated in a girl aged 2-17 years with multiple sclerosis. Sequencing input: blood. The chain joins TRBV10-1 to TRBJ2-3; 11 bases are a match to TRBD2. CDR3 DNA sequence: TGCGCCAGCAGTGGACTAGCGGGGAGGGATACGCAGTATTTT. It is translated as CASSGLAGRDTQYF.